The clone carrying this TCR beta chain has ten or more counts. Time point reported: newly diagnosed GD, antithyroid drugs for less than 3 months. Preparation of the TCR library used RNA extracted from PBMCs. This record belongs to a study of regulatory T cells in long-lasting Graves disease. V dropped 8 bases and J dropped 6 bases, with 3 bases sitting between them. The germline gives CDR1 SNHLY, CDR2 FYNNEI. The CDR3 is made up of 9 amino acids. In building TCR beta libraries, iRepertoire HTBI primers were used together with Arm-PCR of CDR3 regions. TCRdb itself ran the multiplex PCR reads through MiXCR, one entry per CDR3 protein. The table records over 500,000 distinct CDR3 sequences, more than 15% of them present only once. The same data also went into a second study, on T cells in Graves' hyperthyroidism and ophthalmopathy. As that report states: Each diagnosis drew on symptoms, thyroxine, TRAb, thyroid ultrasound and orbital computed tomography findings. During a first-round RT-PCR of the TCR CDR3, the HTBI primer set was used. Blood also held most thyroid clonotypes expanded beyond 0.001. It was a median roughly 6.5 months before onset that the model predicted ophthalmopathy.

The sample here was peripheral blood mononuclear cells (PBMCs), taken at new diagnosis, from a patient treated with antithyroid drugs. The V gene is TRBV2, the J gene TRBJ2-3; D unclear. The receptor comes from a man aged 18 to 30 with Graves disease. The DNA for the CDR3 is TGTGCCAGCGGCGATACGCAGTATTTT. It codes for CASGDTQYF. The full variable domain, rest sourced from reference TRBV2 and TRBJ2-3, is EPEVTQTPSHQVTQMGQEVILRCVPISNHLYFYWYRQILGQKVEFLVSFYNNEISEKSEIFDDQFSVERPDGSNFTLKIRSTKLEDSAMYFCASGDTQYFGPGTRLTVL.